The 18 T cell receptor beta chains below come from one sample, sequenced in a study of T cell responses to AZD1222 COVID-19 vaccine. The assay was immunoSEQ multiplex PCR, and TCRdb's table has in-frame clones only and misses some. The table includes about 79,000 clones, around 82% detected once. The sample was peripheral blood, taken on day 0 of AZD1222 vaccination. The receptor set was obtained from an adult in good health.

The genes are TRBV12-3 or TRBV12-4 and TRBJ1-1; TRBD1 matches at 7 bases. This CDR3 has 13 amino acids. Trimming cost V 5 bases and J 3 bases; bases outside gene matches: 3. This CDR3 is CASSKDRDTEAFF. The CDR3 DNA follows: TGTGCCAGCAGTAAAGACAGGGACACTGAAGCTTTCTTT.

This rearrangement joins TRBV19 to TRBJ1-5; 10 positions agree with TRBD1. The germline V gene has CDR1 LNHDA and CDR2 SQIVND (reference sequence). Unmatched junction bases numbered 11, after V lost 8 bases and J lost 7 bases. The length of the CDR3 is 15 residues. CDR3 loop: CASSTSDRGKQPQHF. CDR3 DNA: TGTGCCAGTTCCACTTCGGACAGGGGGAAACAGCCCCAGCATTTT.

This clone showed up just once. This chain connects TRBV9 to TRBJ1-1, with D unresolved. The V end lost 4 bases, the J end lost 7 bases, and 11 bases lay between the germline ends. The CDR3 is 12 amino acids. Germline V lookup: CDR1 SGDLS, CDR2 YYNGEE. The DNA of the CDR3 is TGTGCCAGCAGCCCCTATAGGGATGAAGCTTTCTTT. Amino acids: CASSPYRDEAFF.

The chain employs TRBV2 and TRBJ1-5; D gene ambiguous. From germline, CDR1 is SNHLY and CDR2 FYNNEI. The V and J ends lost 4 bases and 0 bases respectively, with 10 bases between them. The CDR3 has 15 residues. CDR3 region: CASSADGFSNQPQHF. CDR3 sequence (DNA): TGTGCCAGCAGTGCCGACGGATTTAGCAATCAGCCCCAGCATTTT.

The chain has TRBV30 and TRBJ1-3; D gene uncertain. CDR1 and CDR2 (germline): GTSNPN, SVGIG (reference sequence). The CDR3 extends over 14 amino acids. Trimming removed 4 bases from V and 1 base from J, with 11 bases in between. The CDR3 sequence is CAWTETFSGNTIYF. The CDR3 region has the DNA TGTGCCTGGACAGAGACCTTTTCTGGAAACACCATATATTTT.

The chain joins TRBV4-1 to TRBJ1-4, with D tentatively TRBD1 (5 bases). CDR1 and CDR2 from the germline V gene are MGHRA and YSYEKL. The CDR3 extends over 15 amino acids. V lost 4 bases to trimming and J lost 5 bases, with 14 bases between them. The CDR3 loop reads CASSREGIQNEKLFF. DNA of the CDR3: TGCGCCAGCAGCCGCGAGGGGATACAAAATGAAAAACTGTTTTTT.

This chain links TRBV19 with TRBJ1-1; D unresolved. The germline gives CDR1 LNHDA, CDR2 SQIVND (reference sequence). The CDR3 has 12 amino acids. The V end was cut by 5 bases, the J end by 3 bases, with 7 bases between. The CDR3 protein is CASSFGYTEAFF. In DNA form, the CDR3 reads TGTGCCAGTAGTTTCGGATACACTGAAGCTTTCTTT.

This clone was detected only a few times. The genes are TRBV3-1 (or the pseudogene TRBV3-2) and TRBJ2-3; TRBD2 aligns across 10 bases. CDR3 length equals 18 residues. V lost 1 base, J lost 0 bases, and 7 bases stayed unmatched. CDR1 is LGHDT, CDR2 YNNKEL, per germline (reference sequence). The chain's CDR3 is CASSQGVSGRRSTDTQYF. The CDR3, as DNA: TGTGCCAGCAGCCAAGGTGTTAGCGGGAGGAGGAGCACAGATACGCAGTATTTT.

V and J are TRBV27 and TRBJ1-1; no firm D call. V was clipped by 2 bases and J by 4 bases, with 11 bases between them. Germline V gives CDR1 MNHEY, CDR2 SMNVEV (reference sequence). The CDR3 length is 14 residues. The CDR3 coding sequence is TGTGCCAGCAGTTTACGGGGTCCATTCACTGAAGCTTTCTTT. This codes for CASSLRGPFTEAFF.

The chain combines TRBV6-5 with TRBJ2-7, with D perhaps TRBD1 or TRBD2 (5 bases each). Germline lookup yields CDR1 MNHEY and CDR2 SVGAGI. The CDR3 is 14 amino acids. V lost 0 bases and J lost 2, with 8 bases in between. CDR3 residues: CASSYSWDAYEQYF. The CDR3 DNA sequence: TGTGCCAGCAGTTACTCCTGGGACGCCTACGAGCAGTACTTC.

The chain carries TRBV19 and TRBJ2-1; D is unclear. The CDR3 sequence is 13 residues long. CDR1 and CDR2 from the germline V gene are LNHDA and SQIVND (reference sequence). V was pared by 0 bases and J by 12 bases, with 12 bases between. The DNA for the CDR3 is TGTGCCAGTAGTATAGATCCCAGGCGCGGGCAGTTCTTC. It is translated as CASSIDPRRGQFF.

The J gene is TRBJ1-5, the V gene TRBV4-2; weak D call: TRBD1 (5 bases). Germline V gene sequence: CDR1 LGHNA, CDR2 YNFKEQ. The CDR3 length is 11 residues. V lost 7 bases, J lost 6 bases, and 7 bases lay in between. The CDR3 DNA sequence: TGTGCCAGCACGGGGGGTCAGCCCCAGCATTTT. Amino acid sequence: CASTGGQPQHF.

J is TRBJ2-1 and V is TRBV21-1; TRBD2 reflects the table's D call only, with no check against the DNA. TRBV21-1 is recorded as a pseudogene. The CDR3 contains 16 residues. CDR3 protein: CASSKIGLAGKNEQFF. The CDR3 coding sequence is TGTGCCAGCAGCAAGATCGGACTAGCGGGGAAAAATGAGCAGTTCTTC.

The chain employs TRBV5-1 and TRBJ2-2, with D possibly TRBD1 on 6 matching bases. The CDR3 runs 15 residues. V dropped 0 bases and J dropped 4 bases, with 10 bases sitting between them. Germline CDR1 SGHRS, CDR2 YFSETQ. This CDR3 is CASSLEQGTTGELFF. In DNA, the CDR3 is TGCGCCAGCAGCTTGGAACAGGGTACCACCGGGGAGCTGTTTTTT.

V is TRBV11-2 and J is TRBJ1-2; 10 bases line up with TRBD1. V was pared by 5 bases and J by 6 bases, with 9 bases of the junction left unmatched. In germline, CDR1 is SGHAT, CDR2 FQNNGV. This CDR3 region has 15 residues. CDR3 sequence: CASSLGDRGEDGYTF. CDR3 in DNA: TGTGCCAGCAGCCTCGGGGACAGGGGCGAGGATGGCTACACCTTC.

This sequence joins TRBV15 and TRBJ2-7, with a possible D match to TRBD1 (5 bases). The germline V gene encodes CDR1 LNHNV and CDR2 YYDKDF (reference sequence). V shed 2 bases and J shed 0 bases, with 14 bases lying between them. The CDR3 extends over 16 amino acids. The CDR3 loop reads CATSRTGGLSSYEQYF. CDR3 sequence (DNA): TGTGCCACCAGCAGAACAGGTGGCCTAAGCTCCTACGAGCAGTACTTC. The full variable domain, rest sourced from reference TRBV15 and TRBJ2-7, is DAMVIQNPRYQVTQFGKPVTLSCSQTLNHNVMYWYQQKSSQAPKLLFHYYDKDFNNEADTPDNFQSRRPNTSFCFLDIRSPGLGDTAMYLCATSRTGGLSSYEQYFGPGTRLTVT.

The rearrangement joins TRBV6-5 to TRBJ1-2, with a tentative D call TRBD1 (5 bases). The CDR3 sequence is 14 residues long. The germline V gene encodes CDR1 MNHEY and CDR2 SVGAGI. V was pared by 0 bases and J by 9 bases, with 14 bases between. DNA for the CDR3: TGTGCCAGCAGTTACTCCGGGGACGATCGGAGCTACACCTTC. Encoded protein: CASSYSGDDRSYTF.

The chain couples TRBV7-9 to TRBJ1-2, with 7 nucleotides matching TRBD1. Germline V gene data show CDR1 as SEHNR and CDR2 as FQNEAQ (reference sequence). This CDR3 has 14 amino acids. J lost 4 bases, V lost 4 bases, and 6 bases had no gene match. The CDR3 sequence is CASSSDRAGYGYTF. The CDR3 DNA reads TGTGCCAGCAGCTCAGACAGGGCTGGCTATGGCTACACCTTC.